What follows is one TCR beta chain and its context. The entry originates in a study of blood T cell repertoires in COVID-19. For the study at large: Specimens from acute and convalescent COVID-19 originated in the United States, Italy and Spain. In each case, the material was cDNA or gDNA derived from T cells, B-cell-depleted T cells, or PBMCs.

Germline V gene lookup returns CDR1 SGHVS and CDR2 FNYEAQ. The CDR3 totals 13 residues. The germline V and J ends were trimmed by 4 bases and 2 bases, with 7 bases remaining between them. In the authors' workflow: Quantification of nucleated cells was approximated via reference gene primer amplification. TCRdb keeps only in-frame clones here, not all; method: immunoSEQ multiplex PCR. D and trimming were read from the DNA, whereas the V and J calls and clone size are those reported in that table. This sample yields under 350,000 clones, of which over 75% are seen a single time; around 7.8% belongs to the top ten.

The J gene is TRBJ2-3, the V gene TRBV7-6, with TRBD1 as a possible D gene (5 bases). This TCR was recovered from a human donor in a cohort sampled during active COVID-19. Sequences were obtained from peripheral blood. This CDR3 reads CASSSDITDTQYF. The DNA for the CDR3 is TGTGCCAGCAGCTCGGACATCACAGATACGCAGTATTTT.